The rows below give T cell receptor beta chains drawn from one sample of a study of T-cell memory formation after mild COVID-19. Using its own MiXCR run on the 5' RACE reads, TCRdb lists one record per CDR3 protein. The table has around 400,000 distinct CDR3 sequences, approximately 24% seen once. Sequences were obtained from PBMCs or a T cell subset sorted from them (not recorded which). Source of these receptors: an adult woman who had mild COVID-19 (a few samples of this study predate the infection). Cell type and time point are not known. CDR3s include the opening cysteine and the closing phenylalanine or tryptophan. D genes are given only for firm matches. Size is stated for part of the rows, as once, few or many counts, or as a class when the clone is expanded.

>-|few|TRBJ2-2|TRBV7-3
TGTGCCAGCAGTCGGCTAGCTAGCGGGGAGCTGTTTTTT
CASSRLASGELFF
>-|-|TRBJ1-2|TRBV20-1
TGCAGTGCTAGAGGGGTGGTGGGGCACTATGGCTACACCTTC
CSARGVVGHYGYTF
>TRBD1|-|TRBJ2-1|TRBV24-1
TGTGCCACCAGTGAAAGAGGGACAGGAGGCTTGAATGAGCAGTTCTTC
CATSERGTGGLNEQFF
>TRBD2|few|TRBJ2-3|TRBV4-2
TGTGCCAGCGAGGTGAGCGGGAGATCAGATACGCAGTATTTT
CASEVSGRSDTQYF
>-|-|TRBJ1-6|TRBV20-1
TGCAGTGCTACCTCGACAGCGAATTCACCCCTCCACTTT
CSATSTANSPLHF
>-|-|TRBJ2-5|TRBV9
TGTGCCAGCAACACCGGAAAGGGACTGGCAAGGGAGACCCAGTACTTC
CASNTGKGLARETQYF
>-|few|TRBJ2-1|TRBV7-2
TGTGCCAGCAGCTTAGAATCGAGAAGGCAGTTCTTC
CASSLESRRQFF
>-|-|TRBJ1-2|TRBV5-1
TGCGCCAGCAGCTACGACAGACCTAACTATGGCTACACCTTC
CASSYDRPNYGYTF
>-|-|TRBJ1-5|TRBV6-2/TRBV6-3
TGTGCCAGCAGTTACGGATTACGGGGGCCGAGCAATCAGCCCCAGCATTTT
CASSYGLRGPSNQPQHF
>TRBD2|-|TRBJ2-7|TRBV20-1
TGCAGTGCTAGAGATCCTAGCGGGTACTACGAGCAGTACTTC
CSARDPSGYYEQYF
>-|-|TRBJ1-2|TRBV7-9
TGTGCCAGCAGCTTAGATGGGCCGAAGCCCTATGGCTACACCTTC
CASSLDGPKPYGYTF
>-|few|TRBJ2-1|TRBV7-9
TGTGCCAGCAGCAGCGTGAGAGCCGGATACAATGAGCAGTTCTTC
CASSSVRAGYNEQFF
>-|-|TRBJ1-1|TRBV29-1
TGCAGCGTCAACCGGGACATGAACACTGAAGCTTTCTTT
CSVNRDMNTEAFF
>TRBD1|-|TRBJ1-2|TRBV6-1
TGTGCCAGCAGTGAGGACAGGGGGCTGGGCGGCTACACCTTC
CASSEDRGLGGYTF
>-|few|TRBJ1-1|TRBV9
TGTGCCAGCAGCGCCTCGGGCTCTGAAGCTTTCTTT
CASSASGSEAFF
>TRBD2|many|TRBJ2-5|TRBV7-2
TGTGCCAGCAGCTTACTAGCGGGAGGAGAGACCCAGTACTTC
CASSLLAGGETQYF
>-|-|TRBJ2-2|TRBV14
TGTGCCAGCAGCCAAGTAAGCGGACACACCGGGGAGCTGTTTTTT
CASSQVSGHTGELFF
>TRBD2|-|TRBJ2-3|TRBV5-1
TGCGCCAGCAGCTCACCCAGACTAGCGGGCCTACGAAAAGTAGATACGCAGTATTTT
CASSSPRLAGLRKVDTQYF
>TRBD2|few|TRBJ2-1|TRBV15
TGTGCCACCAGCAGAGATCTAAGTAGCGGGGTTTACAATGAGCAGTTCTTC
CATSRDLSSGVYNEQFF
>TRBD2|few|TRBJ2-7|TRBV7-9
TGTGCCAGCAGCTCACCGACTAGCCCGTCCTACGAGCAGTACTTC
CASSSPTSPSYEQYF
>-|few|TRBJ2-2|TRBV5-1
TGCGCCAGCAGTGGCCAGGGGCCGGACACCGGGGAGCTGTTTTTT
CASSGQGPDTGELFF
>-|-|TRBJ2-1|TRBV29-1
TGCAGCGTTGAAGAACCGCTAGGGTCAATCGGGCAGTTCTTC
CSVEEPLGSIGQFF
>TRBD1|few|TRBJ1-3|TRBV20-1
TGCAGTGCTAGAACCTCCCGGGGACAGATTTCTGGAAACACCATATATTTT
CSARTSRGQISGNTIYF
>-|-|TRBJ1-5|TRBV12-3/TRBV12-4
TGTGCCAGCACCCTTGGCAGTTCAGGTCAGCCCCAGCATTTT
CASTLGSSGQPQHF
>TRBD2|few|TRBJ2-5|TRBV18
TGTGCCAGCTCACCATTTAGCGGGAGAGGAGAGACCCAGTACTTC
CASSPFSGRGETQYF
>TRBD1|-|TRBJ1-1|TRBV29-1
TGCAGCGTTGTAGTCGGGACAGGGAACACTGAAGCTTTCTTT
CSVVVGTGNTEAFF
>-|few|TRBJ2-1|TRBV25-1
TGTGCCAGCACTTCATTTGGGGAGGTTTCCTACAATGAGCAGTTCTTC
CASTSFGEVSYNEQFF
>TRBD2|few|TRBJ2-1|TRBV19
TGTGCCAGTAGTAGTATGGGTGGACTAGCGGACAATGAGCAGTTCTTC
CASSSMGGLADNEQFF
>-|many|TRBJ1-2|TRBV3-1
TGTGCCAGCAGCTTGGGCGAGAACTATGGCTACACCTTC
CASSLGENYGYTF
>TRBD2|-|TRBJ2-1|TRBV27
TGTGCCAGCAGTTTAAAGCGGGAGTATGGTGAGCAGTTCTTC
CASSLKREYGEQFF
>-|-|TRBJ1-1|TRBV7-8
TGTGCCAGCAGCTTAGCAAAGGGGAGGACTGAAGCTTTCTTT
CASSLAKGRTEAFF
>TRBD1|few|TRBJ1-1|TRBV15
TGTGCCACCAGCATAGGAGGGACAGGGAGGACTGAAGCTTTCTTT
CATSIGGTGRTEAFF
>-|-|TRBJ1-2|TRBV19
TGTGCCAGTAGTATGAGTGCAGCTAACTATGGCTACACCTTC
CASSMSAANYGYTF
>-|few|TRBJ2-3|TRBV7-9
TGTGCCAGCAGAACAGACGGCACAGATACGCAGTATTTT
CASRTDGTDTQYF
>-|few|TRBJ1-2|TRBV7-9
TGTGCCAGCAGCTTCCCCGGGACGGATGGCTACACCTTC
CASSFPGTDGYTF
>TRBD1|once|TRBJ1-4|TRBV9
TGTGCCAGCAGCGCCTCCGGGACAGGGGGCTTTGGGGAAAAACTGTTTTTT
CASSASGTGGFGEKLFF
>-|-|TRBJ2-2|TRBV27
TGTGCCAGCAGTGACGTTAGTCGGGTCACCGGGGAGCTGTTTTTT
CASSDVSRVTGELFF
>-|-|TRBJ2-3|TRBV7-9
TGTGCCAGCAGCTTAGACATTAGCACAGATACGCAGTATTTT
CASSLDISTDTQYF
>-|-|TRBJ2-3|TRBV12-3/TRBV12-4
TGTGCCAGCAGGTCCGGGGCCGTTGCTCCGCAGTATTTT
CASRSGAVAPQYF
>-|few|TRBJ1-2|TRBV7-9
TGTGCCAGCAGCCGAGGGGAAGGGATCTATGGCTACACCTTC
CASSRGEGIYGYTF
>-|-|TRBJ1-6|TRBV7-3
TGTGCCAGCAGCGCGGGACCACCTTTCAATTCACCCCTCCACTTT
CASSAGPPFNSPLHF
>-|-|TRBJ1-1|TRBV5-1
TGCGCCAGCAGCCCCACGGGAGTCCAGGTGACTGAAGCTTTCTTT
CASSPTGVQVTEAFF
>-|few|TRBJ1-1|TRBV12-3/TRBV12-4
TGTGCCAGCAGTGCCGTCGGGACGGCGGCCGCTTTCTTT
CASSAVGTAAAFF
>-|few|TRBJ2-1|TRBV20-1
TGCAGTGCTAGAGATTTCGGGGCTGGGACCAATGAGCAGTTCTTC
CSARDFGAGTNEQFF
>TRBD2|few|TRBJ2-2|TRBV7-8
TGTGCCAGCAGCCAGGGACTAGCGGCGACTTTCGGGGAGCTGTTTTTT
CASSQGLAATFGELFF
>TRBD1|many|TRBJ1-1|TRBV3-1
TGTGCCAGCAGCCAAGCTACAGGGGCTGAAGCTTTCTTT
CASSQATGAEAFF
>-|-|TRBJ1-2|TRBV5-1
TGCGCCAGCAGCTTGGCCGGAGGGGTTAACTATGGCTACACCTTC
CASSLAGGVNYGYTF
>-|-|TRBJ2-3|TRBV24-1
TGTGCCACCAGGCGGACTACCGGCACAGATACGCAGTATTTT
CATRRTTGTDTQYF
>-|-|TRBJ2-3|TRBV30
TGTGCCTGGAGTCTGGGCGGGACGGATACGCAGTATTTT
CAWSLGGTDTQYF
>TRBD1|-|TRBJ1-1|TRBV9
TGTGCCAGCAGCGTGTGGGACAGCACTGAAGCTTTCTTT
CASSVWDSTEAFF
>-|-|TRBJ2-3|TRBV15
TGTGCCACCAGCCCGAGGGCCCCGGATACGCAGTATTTT
CATSPRAPDTQYF
>-|-|TRBJ2-4|TRBV12-3/TRBV12-4
TGTGCCAGCAGCCAACCCACGGGACATTCGCTGGCGCTCATTCAGTACTTC
CASSQPTGHSLALIQYF
>TRBD2|-|TRBJ2-2|TRBV4-2
TGTGCCAGCAGCCAAGATATCGGACTAGCGGGAAGGAGCGGGGAGCTGTTTTTT
CASSQDIGLAGRSGELFF